This T cell receptor (beta chain) was sequenced in a study of Graves' ophthalmopathy and Graves' hyperthyroidism. General observations from the study: In separating ophthalmopathy from stable hyperthyroidism, a 13-signature model achieved about 90% sensitivity and 81.08% specificity. Blood samples also showed most expanded thyroid clonotypes exceeding 0.001 frequency.

This clonotype was seen many times. Its antigen is currently unknown. Researchers took RNA transcripts and amplified TCR beta CDR3 regions from them. Investigators did first-round RT-PCR with HTBI primers, then second-round multiplex PCR. TCRdb ran MiXCR on the multiplex PCR reads and lists one entry per CDR3 protein. The sample records fewer than 350,000 distinct CDR3 sequences, roughly 16% being singletons. The germline V and J ends were trimmed by 4 bases and 5 bases, with 11 bases remaining between them. The CDR3 is made up of 14 amino acids. The germline V gene has CDR1 KGHDR and CDR2 SFDVKD. This receptor was taken from an adult man with Graves' ophthalmopathy. The V and J genes are TRBV24-1 and TRBJ1-5; no clear D. The sample taken for sequencing was peripheral blood. The CDR3 coding sequence is TGTGCCACCAGTGAGCCAGGCGCGGATCAGCCCCAGCATTTT. This codes for CATSEPGADQPQHF.